Following are 3 T cell receptor beta chains from one sample sequenced in a study of T cell repertoires in cytomegalovirus infection. From the reads, TCRdb called clonotypes with MiXCR, one entry per CDR3 protein. The top ten hold 13% of the sample, which has some 350,000 distinct CDR3 sequences, just under 35% seen once. No antigens are known for them. The source material was cultured PBMCs, sampled from culture after CMV antigen stimulation. The receptors originated from a human donor in good health (CMV status not recorded). Some clones in this sample may be carry-over from other donors' samples.

This clonotype was counted a single time. CDR3 bases: TGTGCCAGCAGATCCGGGACAGGAGGCACTGGGGCCAACGTCCTGACTTTC. The encoded protein is CASRSGTGGTGANVLTF. The V gene is TRBV6-1, the J gene TRBJ2-6, with 8 positions matching TRBD1. The ends lost 6 bases at V and 2 bases at J; junction bases unmatched: 9. Germline CDR1 and CDR2: MNHNS and SASEGT. The length of the CDR3 is 17 residues.

This clonotype was observed a few times. The chain employs TRBV12-3 or TRBV12-4 and TRBJ2-1; 14 nucleotides agree with TRBD2. Trimming at V came to 6 bases and at J to 3 bases, leaving 7 bases not matched to a gene. CDR3 size: 17 residues. CDR3 region: CASRPGLAGVVYNEQFF. In nucleotides, the CDR3 is TGTGCCAGCAGACCGGGACTAGCGGGAGTCGTCTACAATGAGCAGTTCTTC.

This clonotype was recorded a few times. The gene calls are TRBV28 and TRBJ2-3; no definite D call. The CDR3 is made up of 16 amino acids. Per germline, CDR1 MDHEN and CDR2 SYDVKM. The V end lost 5 bases, the J end lost 1 base, and 16 bases lay between the germline ends. The CDR3 here is CASSLHRVAGTDTQYF. The DNA for the CDR3 is TGTGCCAGCAGTCTACACCGCGTAGCAGGCACAGATACGCAGTATTTT.